This T cell receptor beta chain was found in a study of cytomegalovirus exposure and HLA in healthy donors. Background on the study: Within an early data release were roughly 83 million unique TCRs drawn from HLA-typed donors. The study's findings and limits: There were some public TCRs occurring in many donors, but most TCR sequences were rare.

The PCR ran on 60 Vbeta and 13 Jbeta primers. Assay used: immunoSEQ multiplex PCR; TCRdb lists only in-frame clones, some missing. The table lists roughly 160,000 clones, about 80% of them singletons. Deletions cut 8 bases from V and 4 bases from J, with 24 bases between. Germline assignment: CDR1 SGHTA and CDR2 FQGNSA. The CDR3 spans 17 residues. On this clone: What it binds is unknown.

What was sequenced was PBMCs. This sequence originates from a man aged 18 to 35 in good health and CMV-seropositive. V is TRBV7-2 and J is TRBJ2-1; D possibly corresponds to TRBD1 (7 bases). This CDR3 reads CASGDGGYRGGYNEQFF. CDR3 bases: TGTGCCAGCGGGGACGGGGGATACAGGGGTGGGTACAATGAGCAGTTCTTC.